The 26 T cell receptor beta chains reported below all come from one sample, sequenced in a study of T cell responses to AZD1222 COVID-19 vaccine. Sequencing was performed with immunoSEQ multiplex PCR; in TCRdb, only in-frame clones are kept and a portion is missing. The table records 100,000 to 140,000 clones, around 90% of them present only once. This specimen was peripheral blood, taken 28 days after the second AZD1222 dose. These receptors were collected from an adult who received the AZD1222 COVID-19 vaccine.

The chain links TRBV24-1 to TRBJ2-3, with 8 bases lining up with TRBD1. CDR3 length: 16 amino acids. CDR1 is KGHDR, CDR2 SFDVKD, per germline. Losses at the gene ends were 0 bases for V and 4 bases for J; bases not matched to a gene: 5. The CDR3 nucleotides are TGTGCCACCAGTGATTTGGGGGCAGGGGGCCCAGATACGCAGTATTTT. It codes for CATSDLGAGGPDTQYF.

This chain joins TRBV18 and TRBJ1-3; 10 bases are shared with TRBD1. V shed 3 bases and J 8 bases; nucleotides not matched to a gene: 1. The CDR3 covers 13 residues. The germline V gene has CDR1 KGHSH and CDR2 LQKENI. The CDR3 DNA follows: TGTGCCAGCTCACCGGACAGGGGGTACACCATATATTTT. Translated, it gives CASSPDRGYTIYF.

The chain employs TRBV6-1 and TRBJ1-3; D gene ambiguous. CDR3 length: 14 amino acids. Germline V lookup: CDR1 MNHNS, CDR2 SASEGT. Trimming cost V 2 bases and J 1 base, with 6 bases left between them. DNA of the CDR3: TGTGCCAGCAGTGAACTGGGGTCTGGAAACACCATATATTTT. Translated: CASSELGSGNTIYF.

The chain uses TRBV12-3 or TRBV12-4 and TRBJ1-1; D perhaps matches TRBD1 (5 bases). V was clipped by 5 bases and J by 0 bases, with 7 bases between them. The CDR3 is made up of 13 amino acids. The CDR3 here is CASSRGMNTEAFF. CDR3 DNA sequence: TGTGCCAGCAGTCGGGGGATGAACACTGAAGCTTTCTTT.

V usage is TRBV6-5 and J usage is TRBJ2-1; TRBD2 aligns across 7 bases. Germline CDR1 reads MNHEY; CDR2 reads SVGAGI. The CDR3 is 14 amino acids. Losses at the gene ends were 5 bases for V and 6 bases for J; bases not matched to a gene: 7. The CDR3 is CASSRLAPTNEQFF. CDR3 DNA sequence: TGTGCCAGCAGTCGACTAGCTCCAACCAATGAGCAGTTCTTC.

J is TRBJ1-6 and V is TRBV6-5, with TRBD1 as a possible D gene (5 bases). Trimming cost V 2 bases and J 11 bases, with 16 bases left between them. The CDR3 has 15 residues. Germline values: CDR1 MNHEY, CDR2 SVGAGI. The CDR3 DNA reads as TGTGCCAGCAGTTACGGGGCGGGAGGGGCTCCACCCCTCCACTTT. Encoded protein: CASSYGAGGAPPLHF.

In DNA form, the CDR3 reads TGTGCCAGCAGGGGACTAGCGCTCTCCTACGAGCAGTACTTC. Residues: CASRGLALSYEQYF. This chain links TRBV27 with TRBJ2-7, with TRBD2 identical over 10 bases. Germline values: CDR1 MNHEY, CDR2 SMNVEV (reference sequence). J gave up 0 bases and V 6 bases, and 2 bases lay outside the gene matches. This CDR3 comprises 14 residues.

This CDR3 is CASAPGNRGEGKETQYF. CDR3 DNA sequence: TGTGCCAGCGCCCCTGGGAACCGGGGTGAGGGCAAAGAGACCCAGTACTTC. The chain is built from TRBV7-9 and TRBJ2-5; possibly TRBD2 for D (5 bases). Trimming removed 8 bases at V and 3 bases at J, with 25 bases between. Germline V lookup: CDR1 SEHNR, CDR2 FQNEAQ (reference sequence). CDR3 length equals 17 residues. Complete variable domain (other parts from reference TRBV7-9 and TRBJ2-5): DTGVSQNPRHKITKRGQNVTFRCDPISEHNRLYWYRQTLGQGPEFLTYFQNEAQLEKSRLLSDRFSAERPKGSFSTLEIQRTEQGDSAMYLCASAPGNRGEGKETQYFGPGTRLLVL.

The rearrangement uses TRBV3-1 (or the pseudogene TRBV3-2) and TRBJ2-1, with 9 bases that match TRBD2. The CDR3 is 16 residues long. The trim removed 1 base at V and 9 bases at J, leaving 10 bases unmatched. CDR1 is LGHDT, CDR2 YNNKEL, per germline (reference sequence). The DNA of the CDR3 is TGTGCCAGCAGCCAAGGGATTAGCGGGGGCGAGGTTGAGCAGTTCTTC. This codes for CASSQGISGGEVEQFF.

The J gene is TRBJ2-1, the V gene TRBV11-2, with D perhaps matching TRBD2 (6 bases). This CDR3 region has 18 residues. The V gene's germline CDR1 is SGHAT and CDR2 FQNNGV. Trimming took 5 bases from V and 3 from J, leaving 23 bases between them. CDR3 DNA: TGTGCCAGCAGCATTGCCCTCGGTCTAGCGAATAACTACAATGAGCAGTTCTTC. This codes for CASSIALGLANNYNEQFF.

Turning to this clone: It may be a read error: a sequence one base away is much more abundant. The rearrangement joins TRBV7-7 to TRBJ1-1, with D tentatively TRBD1 (5 bases). The germline CDR1 and CDR2 sequences are SSHAT and FNYEAQ (reference sequence). This CDR3 region has 13 residues. DNA of the CDR3: TGTGCTAGCAGCTTAGACAGGAACACTGAAGCTTTCTTT. This codes for CASSLDRNTEAFF.

The chain is built from TRBV13 and TRBJ1-6; possibly TRBD1 for D (6 bases). V was trimmed by 6 bases and J by 7 bases, leaving 19 bases between them. The CDR3 is 16 amino acids. Per the germline V gene, CDR1 is PRHDT and CDR2 is FYEKMQ (reference sequence). The CDR3: CASRSLTGQGNSPLHF. The CDR3, as DNA: TGTGCCAGCAGATCTCTTACGGGACAAGGAAATTCACCCCTCCACTTT.

V gene TRBV19 combines with J gene TRBJ2-2, with D possibly matching TRBD1 (5 bases). The CDR3 totals 14 residues. Trimming cost V 2 bases and J 4 bases, with 8 bases left between them. Looked up from germline, CDR1 is LNHDA and CDR2 is SQIVND (reference sequence). The CDR3 here is CASSIRGPTGELFF. As DNA, the CDR3 is TGTGCCAGTAGTATAAGGGGCCCCACCGGGGAGCTGTTTTTT.

This chain links TRBV7-8 with TRBJ2-7; D not resolved. From germline, CDR1 is SGHVS and CDR2 FQNEAQ. This CDR3 contains 14 residues. Trimming pared 3 bases from V and 0 bases from J, leaving 9 bases between. DNA for the CDR3: TGTGCCAGCAGCTTGTCTACGAGCTCCTACGAGCAGTACTTC. It specifies CASSLSTSSYEQYF. Using reference TRBV7-8 and TRBJ2-7 for the parts outside the CDR3, the full variable domain is GAGVSQSPRYKVAKRGQDVALRCDPISGHVSLFWYQQALGQGPEFLTYFQNEAQLDKSGLPSDRFFAERPEGSVSTLKIQRTQQEDSAVYLCASSLSTSSYEQYFGPGTRLTVT.

This chain joins TRBV7-9 and TRBJ2-1, with 12 bases lining up with TRBD2. The germline CDR1 and CDR2 sequences are SEHNR and FQNEAQ (reference sequence). Germline trimming cut 4 bases from V and 8 bases from J; bases unmatched to any gene: 18. The CDR3 is 19 amino acids. The CDR3 DNA sequence: TGTGCCAGCAGCTCCAGGGGGCAGAGGCTAGCGGGAGGGCCTGATGAGCAGTTCTTC. Protein sequence: CASSSRGQRLAGGPDEQFF. Using reference TRBV7-9 and TRBJ2-1 for the parts outside the CDR3, the full variable domain is DTGVSQNPRHKITKRGQNVTFRCDPISEHNRLYWYRQTLGQGPEFLTYFQNEAQLEKSRLLSDRFSAERPKGSFSTLEIQRTEQGDSAMYLCASSSRGQRLAGGPDEQFFGPGTRLTVL.

This chain connects TRBV12-5 to TRBJ2-1; 8 bases are shared with TRBD2. Germline trimming cut 1 base from V and 2 bases from J; bases unmatched to any gene: 4. This CDR3 is 16 amino acids long. Germline-derived CDR1 and CDR2 are LGHNT and FRNRAP. The CDR3: CASGLGGTSAYNEQFF. CDR3 sequence (DNA): TGTGCTAGTGGTTTGGGGGGGACTAGTGCCTACAATGAGCAGTTCTTC. Looking up the rest from reference TRBV12-5 and TRBJ2-1 gives the full variable domain: DARVTQTPRHKVTEMGQEVTMRCQPILGHNTVFWYRQTMMQGLELLAYFRNRAPLDDSGMPKDRFSAEMPDATLATLKIQPSEPRDSAVYFCASGLGGTSAYNEQFFGPGTRLTVL.

This chain joins TRBV11-3 and TRBJ2-3, with TRBD2 identical over 8 bases. Germline assignment: CDR1 SGHNT and CDR2 YENEEA. The CDR3 extends over 12 amino acids. Losses at the gene ends were 7 bases for V and 10 bases for J; bases not matched to a gene: 7. CDR3: CASNALAGPQYF. The CDR3 DNA is TGTGCCAGCAACGCCTTAGCGGGACCGCAGTATTTT.

The V call is TRBV29-1, the J call TRBJ1-2; D ambiguous. This CDR3 is built from 13 residues. The V end lost 1 base, the J end lost 8 bases, and 14 bases lay between the germline ends. Germline V gene lookup returns CDR1 SQVTM and CDR2 ANQGSEA. DNA for the CDR3: TGCAGCGTTGAAGCCCCCTTTAGCGAGGGCTACACCTTC. The encoded protein is CSVEAPFSEGYTF.

This clone was seen more than once but under ten times. This chain joins TRBV4-2 and TRBJ1-5; 7 bases fit TRBD1. V trimming: 6 bases; J trimming: 4 bases; junction bases outside the gene matches: 3. Germline V gene lookup returns CDR1 LGHNA and CDR2 YNFKEQ. This CDR3 is 13 amino acids long. CDR3 protein: CASRGTENQPQHF. The CDR3, as DNA: TGTGCCAGCAGAGGGACAGAGAATCAGCCCCAGCATTTT.

V and J are TRBV28 and TRBJ1-3; D gene unclear. Trimming removed 2 bases from V and 0 bases from J, with 17 bases in between. Germline CDR1 and CDR2: MDHEN and SYDVKM. The length of the CDR3 is 18 residues. DNA of the CDR3: TGTGCCAGCAGTTTAAGTCCGGGTACAGTTTACTCTGGAAACACCATATATTTT. It specifies CASSLSPGTVYSGNTIYF.

This chain links TRBV29-1 with TRBJ2-2; D gene uncertain. V lost 5 bases to trimming and J lost 4 bases, with 8 bases between them. This CDR3 spans 12 amino acids. Germline V gene sequence: CDR1 SQVTM, CDR2 ANQGSEA. CDR3 amino acids: CSVSKGTGELFF. CDR3 in DNA: TGCAGCGTTTCCAAGGGCACCGGGGAGCTGTTTTTT.

The rearrangement joins TRBV18 to TRBJ1-2; D perhaps matches TRBD1 (6 bases). V lost 4 bases and J 4 bases, leaving 16 bases between the germline ends. The CDR3 spans 15 residues. CDR1 is KGHSH, CDR2 LQKENI, per germline. The CDR3 sequence is CASSQGQTALYGYTF. In DNA, the CDR3 is TGTGCCAGCTCACAGGGACAAACGGCCCTCTATGGCTACACCTTC.

This chain joins TRBV30 and TRBJ1-1; 10 bases align to TRBD1. This CDR3 has 15 residues. J gave up 4 bases and V 2 bases, and 7 bases lay outside the gene matches. Looked up from germline, CDR1 is GTSNPN and CDR2 is SVGIG (reference sequence). DNA for the CDR3: TGTGCCTGGAGTCCGGGGACAGGGGCAGGCACTGAAGCTTTCTTT. It yields the protein CAWSPGTGAGTEAFF. The full variable domain, completed using reference TRBV30 and TRBJ1-1, is SQTIHQWPATLVQPVGSPLSLECTVEGTSNPNLYWYRQAAGRGLQLLFYSVGIGQISSEVPQNLSASRPQDRQFILSSKKLLLSDSGFYLCAWSPGTGAGTEAFFGQGTRLTVV.

The chain links TRBV7-8 to TRBJ1-2; D remains ambiguous. CDR3 length: 14 amino acids. V was clipped by 1 base and J by 0 bases, with 6 bases between them. Germline assignment: CDR1 SGHVS and CDR2 FQNEAQ. The DNA for the CDR3 is TGTGCCAGCAGCTTAGTCCGGTCTAACTATGGCTACACCTTC. This translates into CASSLVRSNYGYTF.

The rearrangement links TRBV25-1 to TRBJ2-3; D is possibly TRBD1 or TRBD2 (5 bases each). Germline CDR1 is MGHDK and CDR2 is SYGVNS. Trimming removed 3 bases from V and 4 bases from J, with 11 bases in between. CDR3 length: 14 residues. CDR3 bases: TGTGCCAGCAGTGATTACCGGGGCGCAGATACGCAGTATTTT. It yields the protein CASSDYRGADTQYF.

The chain couples TRBV5-4 to TRBJ2-6, with D maybe TRBD1 (5 bases). V was trimmed by 0 bases and J by 0 bases, leaving 16 bases between them. CDR3 length: 19 residues. The germline V gene encodes CDR1 SGHNT and CDR2 YYREEE (reference sequence). CDR3 sequence: CASSLAWGRAGSGANVLTF. CDR3 in DNA: TGTGCCAGCAGCTTGGCTTGGGGCAGGGCAGGCTCTGGGGCCAACGTCCTGACTTTC. The full variable domain, its missing parts supplied by reference TRBV5-4 and TRBJ2-6, is ETGVTQSPTHLIKTRGQQVTLRCSSQSGHNTVSWYQQALGQGPQFIFQYYREEENGRGNFPPRFSGLQFPNYSSELNVNALELDDSALYLCASSLAWGRAGSGANVLTFGAGSRLTVL.